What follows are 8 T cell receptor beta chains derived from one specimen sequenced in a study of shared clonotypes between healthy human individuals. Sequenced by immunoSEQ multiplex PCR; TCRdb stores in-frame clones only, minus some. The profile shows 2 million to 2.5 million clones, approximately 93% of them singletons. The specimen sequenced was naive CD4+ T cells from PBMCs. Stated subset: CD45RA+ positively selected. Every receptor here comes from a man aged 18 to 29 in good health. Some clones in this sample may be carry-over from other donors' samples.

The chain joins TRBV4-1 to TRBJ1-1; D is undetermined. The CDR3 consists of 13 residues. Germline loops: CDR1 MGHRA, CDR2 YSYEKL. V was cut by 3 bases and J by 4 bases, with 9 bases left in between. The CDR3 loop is CASSQVRATEAFF. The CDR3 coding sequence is TGCGCCAGCAGCCAGGTTCGGGCCACTGAAGCTTTCTTT.

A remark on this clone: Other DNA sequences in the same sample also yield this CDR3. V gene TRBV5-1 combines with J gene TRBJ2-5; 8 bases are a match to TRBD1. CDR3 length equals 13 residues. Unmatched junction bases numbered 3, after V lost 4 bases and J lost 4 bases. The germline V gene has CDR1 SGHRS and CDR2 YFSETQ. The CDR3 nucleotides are TGCGCCAGCAGCCTAGGACAGGGAGAGACCCAGTACTTC. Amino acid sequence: CASSLGQGETQYF.

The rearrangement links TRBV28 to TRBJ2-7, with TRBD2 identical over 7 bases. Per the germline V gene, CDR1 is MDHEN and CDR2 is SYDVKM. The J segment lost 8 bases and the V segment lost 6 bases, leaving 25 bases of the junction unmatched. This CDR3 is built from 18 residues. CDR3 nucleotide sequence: TGTGCCAGCAGCCCCTCAGCCGGGACTAACCCATTCCAGAGAAAGCAGTACTTC. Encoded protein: CASSPSAGTNPFQRKQYF.

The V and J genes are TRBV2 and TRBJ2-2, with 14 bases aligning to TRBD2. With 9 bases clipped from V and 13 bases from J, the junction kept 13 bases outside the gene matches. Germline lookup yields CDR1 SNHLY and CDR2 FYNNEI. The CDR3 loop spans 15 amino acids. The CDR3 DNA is TGTGCCAGTTCTTCTTCCGGGACTAGCGGGAGACGGCTGTTTTTT. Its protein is CASSSSGTSGRRLFF.

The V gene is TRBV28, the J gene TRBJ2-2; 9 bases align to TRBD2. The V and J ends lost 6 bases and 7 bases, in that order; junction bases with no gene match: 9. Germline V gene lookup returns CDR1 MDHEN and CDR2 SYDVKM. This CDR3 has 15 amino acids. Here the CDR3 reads CASRRLAVRRGELFF. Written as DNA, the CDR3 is TGTGCCAGCAGGAGACTAGCGGTCAGACGCGGGGAGCTGTTTTTT.

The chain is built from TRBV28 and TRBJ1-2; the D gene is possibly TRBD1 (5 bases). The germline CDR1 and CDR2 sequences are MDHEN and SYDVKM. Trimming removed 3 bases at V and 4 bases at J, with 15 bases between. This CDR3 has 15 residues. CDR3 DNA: TGTGCCAGCAGTTTGAGGAGAGGAGGGGCCTATGGCTACACCTTC. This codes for CASSLRRGGAYGYTF.

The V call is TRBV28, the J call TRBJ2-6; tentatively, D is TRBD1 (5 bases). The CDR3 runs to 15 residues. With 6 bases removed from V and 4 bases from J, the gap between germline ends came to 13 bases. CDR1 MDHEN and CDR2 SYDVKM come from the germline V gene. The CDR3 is CASRFTGRGANVLTF. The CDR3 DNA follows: TGTGCCAGCAGATTTACAGGAAGAGGGGCCAACGTCCTGACTTTC.

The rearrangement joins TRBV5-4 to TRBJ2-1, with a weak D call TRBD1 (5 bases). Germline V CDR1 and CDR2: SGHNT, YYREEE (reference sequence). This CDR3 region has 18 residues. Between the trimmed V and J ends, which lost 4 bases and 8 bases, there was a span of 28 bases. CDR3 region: CASSDGDWGPAVFHEQFF. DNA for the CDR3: TGTGCCAGCAGCGATGGGGATTGGGGCCCGGCGGTTTTTCATGAGCAGTTCTTC.